A selection of T cell receptor beta chains follows, all from one sample in a study of T cells in Graves' hyperthyroidism and ophthalmopathy. TCRdb redid the calling of the multiplex PCR reads with MiXCR, one entry per CDR3 protein. This table holds roughly 700,000 distinct CDR3 sequences, about 18% found once. The specimen sequenced was blood. The receptors were gathered from a middle-aged man with Graves' hyperthyroidism. CDR3s include the opening cysteine and the closing phenylalanine or tryptophan. A D gene is named only where the DNA matches it firmly. Clone size is not always given. Where it is, it says once, few, many or a class for expanded clones.

>TRBJ2-1|TRBD1|TRBV7-3|.
CASRGTGLNEQFF
TGTGCCAGCAGGGGGACAGGGCTAAATGAGCAGTTCTTC
>TRBJ2-7|.|TRBV7-2|.
CASSLVASVSYEQYF
TGTGCCAGCAGCTTAGTGGCTAGCGTCTCCTACGAGCAGTACTTC
>TRBJ2-7|TRBD2|TRBV16|.
CASSQPGLADEQYF
TGTGCCAGCAGCCAACCGGGACTAGCCGACGAGCAGTACTTC
>TRBJ2-7|TRBD1|TRBV6-5|many
CASSYPGGSGGWEQYF
TGTGCCAGCAGTTACCCAGGAGGGTCAGGGGGCTGGGAGCAGTACTTC
>TRBJ2-1|TRBD2|TRBV11-2|.
CASSFTSGGSNEQFF
TGTGCCAGCAGCTTTACTAGCGGGGGGAGTAATGAGCAGTTCTTC
>TRBJ2-3|TRBD1|TRBV5-1|many
CASSSGQGYTQYF
TGCGCCAGCAGCTCGGGACAGGGGTATACGCAGTATTTT
>TRBJ1-2|TRBD1|TRBV6-1|many
CASKTGQGDGYTF
TGTGCCAGCAAGACAGGACAGGGAGATGGCTACACCTTC
>TRBJ1-2|.|TRBV29-1|few
CSVDGYGYTF
TGCAGCGTTGACGGCTATGGCTACACCTTC
>TRBJ2-5|TRBD2|TRBV27|few
CASSPMGLAGAQAIAYF
TGTGCCAGCAGTCCCATGGGACTAGCGGGAGCACAAGCGATCGCGTACTTC
>TRBJ1-1|.|TRBV3-1|.
CASRVTGLNTEAFF
TGTGCCAGCAGGGTGACAGGATTGAACACTGAAGCTTTCTTT
>TRBJ2-2|TRBD1|TRBV4-1|.
CASSHGTGGESGELFF
TGCGCCAGCAGCCACGGGACAGGGGGCGAATCCGGGGAGCTGTTTTTT
>TRBJ2-3|.|TRBV2|.
CASRDPTGTDTQYF
TGTGCCAGCAGGGATCCTACTGGCACAGATACGCAGTATTTT
>TRBJ2-2|.|TRBV12-3/TRBV12-4|many
CASSPPTRSNGELFF
TGTGCCAGCAGTCCCCCTACGCGGTCGAACGGGGAGCTGTTTTTT
>TRBJ1-6|TRBD1|TRBV20-1|few
CSATTGGWRSPLHF
TGCAGTGCAACCACAGGGGGCTGGAGATCACCCCTCCACTTT
>TRBJ2-5|.|TRBV2|.
CASSGAEGETQYF
TGTGCCAGCAGTGGAGCGGAGGGAGAGACCCAGTACTTC
>TRBJ2-5|TRBD1|TRBV27|many
CASSSHDRAQETQYF
TGTGCCAGCAGTTCACACGACAGGGCCCAAGAGACCCAGTACTTC
>TRBJ2-2|.|TRBV24-1|.
CATKSPNTGELFF
TGTGCCACCAAATCTCCGAACACCGGGGAGCTGTTTTTT
>TRBJ2-3|.|TRBV28|many
CASSYRTDTQYF
TGTGCCAGCAGTTATCGCACAGATACGCAGTATTTT
>TRBJ1-2|.|TRBV28|many
CASSPPRGGAGYTF
TGTGCCAGCAGCCCCCCTCGAGGGGGGGCGGGCTACACCTTC
>TRBJ2-5|.|TRBV10-3|many
CAISDPARDWKGETQYF
TGTGCCATCAGTGATCCTGCCCGGGACTGGAAGGGAGAGACCCAGTACTTC
>TRBJ2-3|.|TRBV28|many
CASSPSRAQVPDTQYF
TGTGCCAGCAGCCCCTCCAGGGCCCAGGTGCCAGATACGCAGTATTTT
>TRBJ2-2|.|TRBV20-1|.
CSAPRDGNTGELFF
TGCAGTGCGCCCCGCGACGGGAACACCGGGGAGCTGTTTTTT
>TRBJ2-7|.|TRBV27|few
CASSITGHYERYF
TGTGCCAGCAGTATTACAGGGCACTACGAGCGGTACTTC
>TRBJ2-5|.|TRBV29-1|.
CSVGTSGETQYF
TGCAGCGTTGGTACTTCGGGGGAGACCCAGTACTTC
>TRBJ1-1|.|TRBV11-3|many
CASSLSENTEAFF
TGTGCCAGCAGCTTAAGTGAGAACACTGAAGCTTTCTTT
>TRBJ1-1|.|TRBV29-1|few
CSVVRSAEAFF
TGCAGCGTTGTCAGGTCGGCTGAAGCTTTCTTT
>TRBJ2-3|.|TRBV4-1|.
CASSPIVASDGDTQYF
TGCGCCAGCAGCCCTATCGTGGCTAGCGATGGAGATACGCAGTATTTT
>TRBJ2-3|TRBD1|TRBV28|many
CASSFVVRQGAKRGPTDTQYF
TGTGCCAGCAGTTTTGTGGTGCGACAGGGGGCAAAGAGGGGGCCTACAGATACGCAGTATTTT
>TRBJ2-7|TRBD2|TRBV28|many
CASSSRAGHYEQYF
TGTGCCAGCAGCTCCCGAGCGGGGCACTACGAGCAGTACTTC
>TRBJ2-5|.|TRBV9|many
CASSAQETQYF
TGTGCCAGCAGCGCTCAAGAGACCCAGTACTTC
>TRBJ2-5|TRBD2|TRBV3-1|once
CASSQVAGTFRETQYF
TGTGCCAGCAGCCAGGTAGCGGGAACTTTTCGCGAGACCCAGTACTTC
>TRBJ2-3|.|TRBV6-2/TRBV6-3|many
CASSYNRAEGPDTQYF
TGTGCCAGCAGTTACAACCGGGCTGAAGGTCCGGATACGCAGTATTTT